Listed here are 7 T cell receptor beta chains from one sample, sequenced in a study of sequential checkpoint blockade in melanoma. The treatment is: randomized to nivolumab then ipilimumab (arm A) or the reverse (arm B). Sequencing used immunoSEQ multiplex PCR; TCRdb keeps in-frame clones, though not all of them. The sample holds more than 15,000 clones, roughly 70% seen once. Sample: CD8+ T cells sorted from blood (inferred from file names), taken from a patient given nivolumab and ipilimumab in sequence. These TCRs come from a human donor with melanoma.

The rearrangement joins TRBV10-1 to TRBJ2-1; D perhaps matches TRBD1 (6 bases). V was trimmed by 4 bases and J by 5 bases, leaving 9 bases between them. This CDR3 spans 13 amino acids. Germline-derived CDR1 and CDR2 are WNHNN and SYGVQD (reference sequence). The CDR3 bases are TGCGCCAGCAGTGTCGGACAGAACAATGAGCAGTTCTTC. Protein: CASSVGQNNEQFF.

The sample holds one count of this clone. This chain links TRBV7-6 with TRBJ2-5; TRBD1 might be the D (6 bases). CDR3 length: 13 amino acids. With 8 bases removed from V and 0 bases from J, the gap between germline ends came to 10 bases. Germline CDR1 reads SGHVS; CDR2 reads FNYEAQ. The CDR3 reads CASSDSNQETQYF. The DNA of the CDR3 is TGTGCCAGCTCGGACAGTAACCAAGAGACCCAGTACTTC.

The table lists this clone with a few counts. The chain is built from TRBV4-2 and TRBJ2-1; tentative D call: TRBD2 (6 bases). V gave up 1 base and J gave up 3 bases, with 10 bases separating them. The CDR3 has 15 amino acids. Germline lookup yields CDR1 LGHNA and CDR2 YNFKEQ. The CDR3 nucleotides read TGTGCCAGCAGCCAAGGGGTGGGGGGCTACAATGAGCAGTTCTTC. This translates into CASSQGVGGYNEQFF.

This chain joins TRBV6-1 and TRBJ2-7, with D uncertain. This CDR3 has 12 amino acids. V was shortened by 8 bases and J by 7 bases, with 15 bases between the two germline ends. Germline V gene lookup returns CDR1 MNHNS and CDR2 SASEGT. Written as DNA, the CDR3 is TGTGCCAGCGCCTTGACTCCTTGGGAGCAGTACTTC. Translating it yields CASALTPWEQYF.

The rearrangement uses TRBV13 and TRBJ2-5; TRBD1 might be the D (5 bases). The end of the DNA aligns better with TRBJ2-7, so the J call may be wrong. The CDR3 consists of 14 residues. Per germline, CDR1 PRHDT and CDR2 FYEKMQ (reference sequence). The CDR3 region is CASSFGRVTYEQYF. For the CDR3, the DNA is TGTGCCAGCAGCTTTGGCAGGGTTACCTACGAGCAGTACTTC.

V is TRBV7-9 and J is TRBJ1-5, with TRBD1 identical over 7 bases. Unmatched junction bases numbered 6, after V lost 5 bases and J lost 2 bases. The length of the CDR3 is 15 residues. The germline V gene has CDR1 SEHNR and CDR2 FQNEAQ (reference sequence). Here the CDR3 reads CASSTDREGNQPQHF. The DNA for the CDR3 is TGTGCCAGCAGCACCGACAGGGAGGGCAATCAGCCCCAGCATTTT.

This clone is a singleton in its sample. The V gene is TRBV7-3, the J gene TRBJ1-1; D remains unclear. Trimming took 2 bases from V and 3 from J, leaving 16 bases between them. Germline CDR1 is SGHTA and CDR2 is FQGTGA. This CDR3 region has 16 residues. The CDR3 sequence: CASSLEPTGFDTEAFF. CDR3 sequence (DNA): TGTGCCAGCAGCTTAGAACCCACCGGGTTCGACACTGAAGCTTTCTTT. Full variable domain (outside the CDR3, taken from reference TRBV7-3 and TRBJ1-1): GAGVSQTPSNKVTEKGKYVELRCDPISGHTALYWYRQSLGQGPEFLIYFQGTGAADDSGLPNDRFFAVRPEGSVSTLKIQRTERGDSAVYLCASSLEPTGFDTEAFFGQGTRLTVV.